The present TCR beta chain was sequenced within a study of blood T cell repertoires in COVID-19. Study information: Collection of acute and convalescent COVID-19 samples took place in the United States, Italy and Spain.

Across 24 US areas, participants ranged in age from about 18 to 90 years. Assignment of participants to cohorts was predicated upon participant-reported clinical history. Sequenced by immunoSEQ multiplex PCR; TCRdb stores in-frame clones only, minus some. Among more than 300,000 clones listed, approximately 90% were seen once. The sequenced sample consisted of PBMCs or T cells enriched from blood (not recorded which). This sequence originates from a woman aged 40 to 50 who had been exposed to COVID-19.

CDR3 loop: CATSDRTGGPTGELFF. In nucleotides, the CDR3 is TGTGCCACCAGTGACCGAACGGGAGGGCCCACCGGGGAGCTGTTTTTT. This chain uses TRBV24-1 with TRBJ2-2, with 8 bases lining up with TRBD2. The junction had 7 bases not matched to a gene; V was cut back by 4 bases and J by 4 bases. Looked up from germline, CDR1 is KGHDR and CDR2 is SFDVKD. This CDR3 spans 16 amino acids.